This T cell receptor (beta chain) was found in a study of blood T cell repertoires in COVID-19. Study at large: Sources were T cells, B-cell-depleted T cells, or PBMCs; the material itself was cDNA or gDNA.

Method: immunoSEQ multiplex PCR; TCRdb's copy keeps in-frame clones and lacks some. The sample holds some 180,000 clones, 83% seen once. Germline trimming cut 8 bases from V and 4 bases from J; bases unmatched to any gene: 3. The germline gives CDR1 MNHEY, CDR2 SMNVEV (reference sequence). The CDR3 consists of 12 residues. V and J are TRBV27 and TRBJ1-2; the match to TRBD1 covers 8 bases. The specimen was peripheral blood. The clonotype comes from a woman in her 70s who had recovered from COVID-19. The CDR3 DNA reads TGTGCCAGCCGGGACAGGTTCTATGGCTACACCTTC. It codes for CASRDRFYGYTF.